There are a few counts of the clone carrying this T cell receptor beta chain. Antigen specificity is unknown. The data derive from a study of CD8+ T cells in alopecia areata. On the study more broadly: Tofacitinib was taken orally by treated patients, and the dose was 5 to 10 mg twice daily. Study observations and caveats: Among the top 100, expanded CD8+ clones were significantly decreased by tofacitinib, as was scalp clonality. The presence of one nonresponder keeps the tie between baseline CD8+ expansion and response uncertain.

V lost 3 bases and J 2 bases, leaving 8 bases between the germline ends. The length of the CDR3 is 13 residues. Per the germline V gene, CDR1 is MNHEY and CDR2 is SMNVEV (reference sequence). Extraction and reverse transcription of RNA yielded cDNA as the sequencing template. Assay used: immunoSEQ multiplex PCR; TCRdb lists only in-frame clones, some missing. The sample has some 80,000 clones; around 66% are singletons. Treatment meaning: oral pan-JAK inhibitor, 5-10 mg twice daily. The sample here was CD8+ T cells sorted from blood, taken at week 24, from a patient treated with tofacitinib. The origin of this receptor is a human donor with alopecia areata. V and J are TRBV27 and TRBJ2-7; no clear D gene. The CDR3 DNA is TGTGCCAGCAGTTTCAACAGCGCCTACGAGCAGTACTTC. This gives the protein CASSFNSAYEQYF.